This TCR beta chain was identified in a study of T cell repertoires in cytomegalovirus infection. Study-wide context: In public TCR beta signatures, there were indications of both CMV infection and matching HLA type.

J was trimmed by 9 bases and V by 3 bases; bases with no gene match: 14. The CDR3 loop spans 17 amino acids. One entry per CDR3 protein results from TCRdb running MiXCR on the reads. The table has 50,000 to 55,000 distinct CDR3 sequences, around 20% seen once. This clonotype occurred a few times. Its antigen is currently unknown. Overall study results and limits: In two of eight donors, the top clonotype was HLA-C-restricted CMV-specific. Cumulative public TCR beta family frequency identified carriers of CMV plus the relevant HLA.

The receptor was isolated from a human donor in good health (CMV status not recorded). Some clones in this sample may be carry-over from other donors' samples. The sample was CD8+ T cells from cultured PBMCs, taken from culture after CMV antigen stimulation. The chain couples TRBV12-3 or TRBV12-4 to TRBJ2-3, with 11 nucleotides matching TRBD2. CDR3 sequence: CASSFPLAGGPRATQYF. DNA of the CDR3: TGTGCCAGCAGTTTCCCTTTAGCGGGAGGGCCCCGCGCCACGCAGTATTTT.